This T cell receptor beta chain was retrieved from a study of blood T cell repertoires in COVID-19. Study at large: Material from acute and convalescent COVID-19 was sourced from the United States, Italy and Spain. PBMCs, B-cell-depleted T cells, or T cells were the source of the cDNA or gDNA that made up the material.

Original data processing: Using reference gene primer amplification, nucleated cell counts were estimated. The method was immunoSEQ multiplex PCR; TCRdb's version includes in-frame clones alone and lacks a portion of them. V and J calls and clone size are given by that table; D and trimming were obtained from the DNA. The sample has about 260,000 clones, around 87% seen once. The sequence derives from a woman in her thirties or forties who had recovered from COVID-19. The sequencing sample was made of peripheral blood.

CDR3 in amino acids: CASSYSRTTANEKLFF. The CDR3 DNA reads as TGTGCCAGCAGTTACTCGAGGACGACAGCTAATGAAAAACTGTTTTTT. The genes are TRBV6-5 and TRBJ1-4; D is perhaps TRBD1 (5 bases). Germline assignment: CDR1 MNHEY and CDR2 SVGAGI. CDR3 length: 16 amino acids. Trimming left V 0 bases short and J 3 bases short, with 11 bases between.